This entry concerns a single T cell receptor (beta chain). This entry is derived from a study of T cell changes during pregnancy in multiple sclerosis. Germline V gives CDR1 SEHNR, CDR2 FQNEAQ (reference sequence). The V end was cut by 1 base, the J end by 4 bases, with 8 bases between. The CDR3 totals 13 residues. Sequencing used immunoSEQ multiplex PCR; TCRdb keeps in-frame clones, though not all of them. The data hold 65,000 to 70,000 clones, with over 80% observed a single time. The material was peripheral blood, obtained in the third trimester of pregnancy. The chain employs TRBV7-9 and TRBJ2-7; D is ambiguous. This receptor was taken from a female donor in good health, enrolled as a control in a pregnancy study. The CDR3 loop is CASSLESEYEQYF. The CDR3, as DNA: TGTGCCAGCAGCTTAGAGTCAGAATACGAGCAGTACTTC.